The T cell receptor beta chain under discussion was sequenced for a study of blood T cell repertoires in COVID-19. For the study at large: Some COVID-19 samples were acute and others convalescent; all came from the United States, Italy and Spain. Nucleic acid was either cDNA or gDNA, and it came from T cells, B-cell-depleted T cells, or PBMCs.

This clone came up once. CDR3 length: 14 amino acids. The V gene end was trimmed by 8 bases and the J gene end by 0 bases; junction bases not matched to a gene: 6. Germline V gene lookup returns CDR1 MNHEY and CDR2 SMNVEV (reference sequence). Methods used by the authors: It was from reference gene primer amplification that nucleated cell counts were estimated. Sequenced by immunoSEQ multiplex PCR; TCRdb stores in-frame clones only, minus some. For V, J and clone size, that table is used; D and trimming come from the DNA. The sample has hundreds of thousands of clones, 87% seen once; the top ten hold roughly 3%.

The sequence was obtained from a man aged 18 to 29 with active or convalescent COVID-19. The source material was peripheral blood. The chain employs TRBV27 and TRBJ1-1, with 7 bases matching TRBD1. The CDR3, as DNA: TGTGCCAGCTACAAGGACAGGATGAACACTGAAGCTTTCTTT. It is translated as CASYKDRMNTEAFF.